The rows below give T cell receptor beta chains drawn from one sample of a study of blood T cell repertoires in COVID-19. Assay: immunoSEQ multiplex PCR; the TCRdb copy retains only in-frame clones and omits some. The sample lists 250,000 or so clones, around 87% occurring once. Sequenced input: peripheral blood. The receptors here all came from an older woman with COVID-19, enrolled during active disease. The CDR3 runs from the conserved cysteine through the conserved F or W. A D gene is named only where the DNA matches it firmly. A clone size is listed for some rows: how often the clone was seen (once, few, many), or a class if it is expanded.

D	size	J	V	DNA	CDR3
NA	few	TRBJ1-1	TRBV2	TGTGCCAGCACCGTGAACACTGAAGCTTTCTTT	CASTVNTEAFF
NA	NA	TRBJ1-4	TRBV10-2	TGCGCCAGCAGTGAGTCGGGCCGGGGGATAGGTGGTGAAAAACTGTTTTTT	CASSESGRGIGGEKLFF
TRBD1	NA	TRBJ1-6	TRBV3-1/TRBV3-2	TGTGCCAGCAGCCCGACAGGGGCTAATTCACCCCTCCACTTT	CASSPTGANSPLHF
NA	few	TRBJ1-3	TRBV30	TGTGCCTGGAGTCCTCGACAGGCCTACTCTGGAAACACCATATATTTT	CAWSPRQAYSGNTIYF
NA	NA	TRBJ1-4	TRBV19	TGTGCCAGTAGTATCCCAGCCGACAGGATACGAGAAAAACTGTTTTTT	CASSIPADRIREKLFF
TRBD1	once	TRBJ1-2	TRBV27	TGTGCCAGCAGTGTTACAGGGGTCTATGGCTACACCTTC	CASSVTGVYGYTF
TRBD1	NA	TRBJ2-7	TRBV5-1	TGCGCCAGCAGCCCCCAGGCACAGGGGGCCACCTACGAGCAGTACTTC	CASSPQAQGATYEQYF
NA	NA	TRBJ2-7	TRBV13	TGTGCCAGCAGCTTGTCGCGTGTCAACGAGCAGTACTTC	CASSLSRVNEQYF
NA	NA	TRBJ1-2	TRBV5-4	TGTGCCAGCAGCTTGAGGCAGGTGTATAGTGGCTACACCTTC	CASSLRQVYSGYTF
NA	NA	TRBJ1-4	TRBV3-1/TRBV3-2	TGTGCCAGCAGCGAGCAAGCGCCCGGATCTAATGAAAAACTGTTTTTT	CASSEQAPGSNEKLFF
TRBD2	NA	TRBJ2-5	TRBV7-8	TGTGCCAGCGGCCAGGCTAGCGGGACCCAAGAGACCCAGTACTTC	CASGQASGTQETQYF
NA	once	TRBJ1-2	TRBV4-1	TGCGCCAGCAGCCAAGCGGCAGGATTCGACTATGGCTACACCTTC	CASSQAAGFDYGYTF
NA	NA	TRBJ1-6	TRBV5-6	TGTGCCAGCAGCTTCGACAGACGTAATTCACCCCTCCACTTT	CASSFDRRNSPLHF
NA	NA	TRBJ2-1	TRBV9	TGTGCCAGCAACGAACAGGAAACCTACAATGAGCAGTTCTTC	CASNEQETYNEQFF
TRBD1	NA	TRBJ2-2	TRBV9	TGTGCCAGCAGCGTAGACGCGACAGGGCTCACCGGGGAGCTGTTTTTT	CASSVDATGLTGELFF
TRBD1	NA	TRBJ1-6	TRBV10-3	TGTGCCATCAGTGAGTCGTCCCGACAGGGGGAGAATTCACCCCTCCACTTT	CAISESSRQGENSPLHF
TRBD1	NA	TRBJ2-1	TRBV24-1	TGTGCCACCAGTGATCCCGGGACAGGAAAGCAGTTCTTC	CATSDPGTGKQFF
NA	NA	TRBJ1-6	TRBV14	TGTGCCAGCTTTAAGGGGTCCGGTTCACCCCTCCACTTT	CASFKGSGSPLHF
TRBD1	NA	TRBJ1-1	TRBV10-3	TGTGCCACGTATCCCGGGACAGGGGCGGGTAGTAACACTGAAGCTTTCTTT	CATYPGTGAGSNTEAFF
NA	once	TRBJ1-5	TRBV15	TGTGCCACCAGCAGACTTACAGGAAATCAGCCCCAGCATTTT	CATSRLTGNQPQHF
TRBD1	NA	TRBJ1-2	TRBV19	TGTGCCACCCTCGTAGGGTGGGGACAGGGGGCGCGAAACTATGGCTACACCTTC	CATLVGWGQGARNYGYTF
TRBD1	once	TRBJ2-7	TRBV6-6	TGTGCCAGCAGTTACCAAGGACAGGGTTGGGACGAGCAGTACTTC	CASSYQGQGWDEQYF
NA	NA	TRBJ2-1	TRBV4-2	TGTGCCAGCAGCCTCTCCCGGGGGGCCCGAGAGCAGTTCTTC	CASSLSRGAREQFF
TRBD1	NA	TRBJ2-7	TRBV27	TGTGCCAGCAGAGCGACAGGGAGATTCTACGAGCAGTACTTC	CASRATGRFYEQYF
NA	NA	TRBJ1-5	TRBV3-1/TRBV3-2	TGTGCCAGCAGCCGTTTTCCAATCACAGGGCGTACCCAGCCCCAGCATTTT	CASSRFPITGRTQPQHF
TRBD1	NA	TRBJ2-3	TRBV27	TGTGCCAGCAGTTTCCTCGACAGGGGGCCAGATACGCAGTATTTT	CASSFLDRGPDTQYF
TRBD1	NA	TRBJ1-2	TRBV5-1	TGCGCCAGCAGCTTTTCGGACAGGAACTATGGCTACACCTTC	CASSFSDRNYGYTF
NA	NA	TRBJ1-2	TRBV3-1/TRBV3-2	TGTGCCAGCAGCCCGCCCCTGACAACCAACTATGGCTACACCTTC	CASSPPLTTNYGYTF
NA	NA	TRBJ1-5	TRBV6-5	TGTGCCAGCAGCCTAAGGGGCATCCCTTATCAGCCCCAGCATTTT	CASSLRGIPYQPQHF
NA	NA	TRBJ1-3	TRBV2	TGTGCCAGCATCGACAGCCCAGGGTTGTTCTCTGGAAACACCATATATTTT	CASIDSPGLFSGNTIYF
TRBD2	NA	TRBJ2-7	TRBV7-2	TGTGCCAGCAGACGCCTAGCGGGGGGGACCTGGGACGAGCAGTACTTC	CASRRLAGGTWDEQYF
TRBD1	NA	TRBJ1-1	TRBV3-1/TRBV3-2	TGTGCCAGCAGCCAAAGGGGACAGGGGGCGAGGGAAGCTTTCTTT	CASSQRGQGAREAFF
NA	few	TRBJ1-5	TRBV7-8	TGTGCCAGCAGCTCCTCTCATGACGGGGGTTTTCAGCCCCAGCATTTT	CASSSSHDGGFQPQHF
NA	NA	TRBJ1-2	TRBV21-1	TGTGCCAGCAGCAGTAATCCGGGGGTAAACTATGGCTACACCTTC	CASSSNPGVNYGYTF
NA	NA	TRBJ1-2	TRBV5-4	TGTGCCAGCAGCTCGACAGGAAACTATGGCTACACCTTC	CASSSTGNYGYTF
NA	NA	TRBJ2-2	TRBV15	TGTGCCACCAGCAGCACGGGGGTGGGACTGACGAACACCGGGGAGCTGTTTTTT	CATSSTGVGLTNTGELFF
TRBD1	NA	TRBJ1-1	TRBV7-2	TGTGCCAGCGCCAAGGAGGGGGCAGGGAACACTGAAGCTTTCTTT	CASAKEGAGNTEAFF
TRBD2	NA	TRBJ2-5	TRBV30	TGTGCCTGGAGTGTAGGACTAGCGTTCGGGGAGACCCAGTACTTC	CAWSVGLAFGETQYF
TRBD1	NA	TRBJ1-1	TRBV3-1/TRBV3-2	TGTGCCAGCAGCCAATCCGACAGGGGTTCTGAAGCTTTCTTT	CASSQSDRGSEAFF